This T cell receptor beta chain appears in the sequencing data of a study of monozygotic twins with cystic fibrosis (dated by TCRdb to about 2021). With regard to the full study: Barcoded libraries were prepared with around 15 PCR cycles from around 3 micrograms of fragmented DNA. TCR beta repertoires were compared within and between 16 monozygotic twin pairs with cystic fibrosis so that genetic influence on V and J gene usage could be assessed. The cohort comprised ten female and six male twin pairs aged about 2.0 to 40 years, median approximately 10 years, mostly children and adolescents. Twins were ranked among 1,000 or so cohort participants for weight-for-height and FEVPerc (FEV1 disease centile) at the day of blood sampling. Data for three of the twin pairs had previously been reported in another context.

The germline V end is reduced by 4 bases and the J end by 5 bases; junction bases left unmatched: 4. CDR1 is given as SGHNT and CDR2 as YYREEE, both from the germline V gene (reference sequence). The CDR3 sequence holds 15 residues, the cysteine and phenylalanine included. The sequence is cut down to CDR3 DNA, 45 bases in frame from base 1. Concerning this clone itself: Its target antigen remains unknown. Base qualities are missing; no much larger clone stands one base away.

The investigation overall reported the following: Only a small cohort was studied, and no association of shared CDR3 numbers with age, concordance or disease severity was found. Monozygotic CF twin pairs shared significantly more nucleotide-identical clonotypes within each pair than unrelated CF individuals shared with one another (P = 0.000026, Mann-Whitney). V gene usage was most similar to the co-twin for 13 of 16 pairs, and J usage for 8 of 16 pairs, suggesting genetic constraints. Simpson clonality was generally low (median 0.0095), which suggests a naive-dominated repertoire, and clonality was higher in the most severely affected patients.

Following the manufacturer's instructions, TCR beta CDR3 regions were amplified by multiplex PCR with the immunoSEQ immune profiling system. An Illumina NextSeq system was used to carry out the sequencing. In the source study's methods: Sequence data were processed on the immunoSEQ Analyzer platform, and clonality was calculated as the square root of Simpson's index of productive rearrangements. Jensen-Shannon distance served as the measure of similarity in V and J usage, while OLGA was used to compute CDR3 generation probabilities. The immuneACCESS database (August 2020) and VDJdb (December 2020) were searched for shared CDR3 sequences. Sourced from immuneACCESS, this table was stored by TCRdb with only in-frame sequences that have V and J called. A share of the clones is absent; for the studies checked, an unresolved V gene accounts for under half, and the remainder has no known explanation. That table gives V, J and clone size, and the DNA gave D and trimming. The sample includes 20,000 to 25,000 clones, with roughly 97% observed a single time. Roughly 0.15% of the sample is taken by the ten largest.

The twin pairs came from the European Cystic Fibrosis Twin and Sibling Study Cohort, a cohort that recruited patients from over a hundred CF clinics across 14 European countries. Both zygosity and CFTR genotype were checked in-house, and zygosity was tested with multiplex PCR across nine short tandem repeat loci. Peripheral blood was sampled from each twin, with clinical parameters recorded on the day of blood sampling. Genomic DNA was isolated from peripheral blood cells with phenol/chloroform and kept in TE buffer at 4 degrees C. The sample consisted of blood. The rearranged chain carries TRBV5-4 and TRBJ2-1; 12 of the junction bases match TRBD2. The TCR sequence derives from a girl aged 5 to 17 with cystic fibrosis. The DNA is as follows: TGTGCCAGCAGCCGGACTAGCGGGACCAACAATGAGCAGTTCTTC. Its translation is CASSRTSGTNNEQFF.